These 21 T cell receptor beta chains share one sample of origin, sequenced in a study of shared clonotypes between healthy human individuals. Clones were sequenced by immunoSEQ multiplex PCR, and TCRdb holds only the in-frame ones, with some missing. The repertoire includes about 1 million clones, approximately 76% of them detected once, and about 1.5% sits in the top ten. The sequencing input was memory CD4+ T cells sorted from blood. Sample subset: CD45RA-negative fraction. Receptors originate from a man aged 18 to 29 in good health.

V and J are TRBV5-8 and TRBJ1-4; D remains ambiguous. Looked up from germline, CDR1 is SGHTS and CDR2 is YDEGEE. This CDR3 has 15 residues. V was clipped by 4 bases and J by 4 bases, with 14 bases between them. In nucleotides, the CDR3 is TGTGCCAGCAGCCCCGATGGACGGCTTAATGAAAAACTGTTTTTT. The encoded protein is CASSPDGRLNEKLFF.

The table lists this clone with a few counts. The chain carries TRBV5-1 and TRBJ2-5; D gene ambiguous. V gave up 2 bases and J gave up 3 bases, with 11 bases separating them. CDR1 SGHRS and CDR2 YFSETQ come from the germline V gene. The CDR3 runs 14 residues. The CDR3 is CASSFLGGKETQYF. The CDR3 DNA follows: TGCGCCAGCAGCTTTCTAGGTGGGAAAGAGACCCAGTACTTC. Full variable domain (outside the CDR3, taken from reference TRBV5-1 and TRBJ2-5): KAGVTQTPRYLIKTRGQQVTLSCSPISGHRSVSWYQQTPGQGLQFLFEYFSETQRNKGNFPGRFSGRQFSNSRSEMNVSTLELGDSALYLCASSFLGGKETQYFGPGTRLLVL.

The chain links TRBV5-4 to TRBJ2-3; D not certain. This CDR3 region has 15 residues. V lost 0 bases and J 1 base, leaving 9 bases between the germline ends. The germline gives CDR1 SGHNT, CDR2 YYREEE (reference sequence). In nucleotides, the CDR3 is TGTGCCAGCAGCTTGGAAGGTCCACGCACAGATACGCAGTATTTT. It specifies CASSLEGPRTDTQYF.

V usage is TRBV2 and J usage is TRBJ2-7, with 11 bases that match TRBD1. With 5 bases clipped from V and 3 bases from J, the junction kept 3 bases outside the gene matches. The CDR3 runs to 14 residues. Per germline, CDR1 SNHLY and CDR2 FYNNEI. CDR3 bases: TGTGCCAGCAGTACGGGGACAGGGGGCTACGAGCAGTACTTC. Translating it yields CASSTGTGGYEQYF.

The chain is built from TRBV25-1 and TRBJ1-1; TRBD1 might be the D (6 bases). V lost 4 bases and J 5 bases, leaving 17 bases between the germline ends. CDR3 length: 15 residues. The germline V gene has CDR1 MGHDK and CDR2 SYGVNS. The CDR3 coding sequence is TGTGCCAGCAGTGGACAGGCTTTAAAAGGGACTGAAGCTTTCTTT. This sequence encodes CASSGQALKGTEAFF.

The chain uses TRBV10-1 and TRBJ2-7, with 9 positions matching TRBD1. The germline gives CDR1 WNHNN, CDR2 SYGVQD (reference sequence). The V segment lost 4 bases and the J segment 5 bases; nucleotides outside the gene matches: 9. The CDR3 extends over 15 amino acids. The CDR3: CASSGTGTGTHEQYF. Written as DNA, the CDR3 is TGCGCCAGCAGTGGAACCGGGACAGGGACCCACGAGCAGTACTTC.

Worth noting for this clone: This sample includes further DNA sequences coding for the same CDR3. The chain employs TRBV5-1 and TRBJ1-1; no clear D. V shed 0 bases and J shed 0 bases, with 6 bases lying between them. Germline-derived CDR1 and CDR2 are SGHRS and YFSETQ. This CDR3 is 14 amino acids long. CDR3 coding DNA: TGCGCCAGCAGCTTGGAGGCCATGAACACTGAAGCTTTCTTT. Translating gives CASSLEAMNTEAFF. The variable domain in full, with the rest retrieved from reference TRBV5-1 and TRBJ1-1, is KAGVTQTPRYLIKTRGQQVTLSCSPISGHRSVSWYQQTPGQGLQFLFEYFSETQRNKGNFPGRFSGRQFSNSRSEMNVSTLELGDSALYLCASSLEAMNTEAFFGQGTRLTVV.

This clone was observed a single time. The chain has TRBV12-5 and TRBJ2-3; tentatively, D is TRBD2 (7 bases). Germline V lookup: CDR1 LGHNT, CDR2 FRNRAP. V was shortened by 6 bases and J by 0 bases, with 10 bases between the two germline ends. The CDR3 runs 14 residues. CDR3: CASGAGQSTDTQYF. CDR3 in DNA: TGTGCTAGTGGAGCGGGACAAAGCACAGATACGCAGTATTTT.

J is TRBJ2-7 and V is TRBV10-3; 7 nucleotides align to TRBD1. J gave up 2 bases and V 3 bases, and 4 bases lay outside the gene matches. Germline-derived CDR1 and CDR2 are ENHRY and SYGVKD. The CDR3 contains 14 residues. CDR3 sequence reads: CAISEGQGAYEQYF. CDR3 DNA: TGTGCCATCAGTGAAGGGCAGGGGGCCTACGAGCAGTACTTC.

This chain links TRBV6-1 with TRBJ1-4; D possibly corresponds to TRBD1 (5 bases). The germline gives CDR1 MNHNS, CDR2 SASEGT. V was clipped by 6 bases and J by 5 bases, with 16 bases between them. The CDR3 length is 15 residues. CDR3 nucleotides: TGTGCCAGCAGATCCCCCAGGGAGCTAAATGAAAAACTGTTTTTT. It yields the protein CASRSPRELNEKLFF.

The chain carries TRBV9 and TRBJ1-3, with TRBD1 matching 7 bases. From germline, CDR1 is SGDLS and CDR2 YYNGEE. The V and J ends lost 3 bases and 3 bases, in that order; junction bases with no gene match: 6. The CDR3 extends over 15 amino acids. The CDR3 coding sequence is TGTGCCAGCAGCGGGGGACAGATCTTTGGAAACACCATATATTTT. Amino acid sequence: CASSGGQIFGNTIYF.

There are a few counts of this clone. The chain combines TRBV27 with TRBJ2-5; perhaps TRBD2 as D (6 bases). The CDR3 contains 15 residues. Trimming pared 2 bases from V and 7 bases from J, leaving 17 bases between. In germline, CDR1 is MNHEY, CDR2 SMNVEV (reference sequence). The CDR3 DNA reads as TGTGCCAGCAGTTTAGTACCCGGGAGCCAGGGGACCCAGTACTTC. Translated: CASSLVPGSQGTQYF.

This clone showed up just a few times. The chain uses TRBV10-3 and TRBJ2-7; 7 nucleotides match TRBD1. Trimming cost V 7 bases and J 4 bases; bases outside gene matches: 7. The germline V gene encodes CDR1 ENHRY and CDR2 SYGVKD. This CDR3 spans 13 amino acids. CDR3 sequence: CAITSGTAYEQYF. For the CDR3, the DNA is TGTGCCATCACCTCAGGGACAGCTTACGAGCAGTACTTC.

This chain uses TRBV5-5 with TRBJ1-5, with a weak D call TRBD1 (6 bases). The CDR3 extends over 18 amino acids. CDR1 and CDR2 (germline): SGHKS, YYEKEE (reference sequence). V gave up 4 bases and J gave up 5 bases, with 25 bases separating them. The CDR3 coding sequence is TGTGCCAGCAGCGAAGCGTTCGGGGGCCGGGGGGTAGATCAGCCCCAGCATTTT. It yields the protein CASSEAFGGRGVDQPQHF.

The rearrangement links TRBV18 to TRBJ2-5, with 14 bases lining up with TRBD2. The CDR3 totals 15 residues. Germline trimming cut 3 bases from V and 4 bases from J; bases unmatched to any gene: 1. Germline CDR1 and CDR2: KGHSH and LQKENI. CDR3 nucleotide sequence: TGTGCCAGCTCACCGGGACTAGCGGGAGTAGAGACCCAGTACTTC. It specifies CASSPGLAGVETQYF.

The J gene is TRBJ2-7, the V gene TRBV18; TRBD1 is a possible D gene (6 bases). This CDR3 contains 16 residues. Trimming pared 2 bases from V and 2 bases from J, leaving 16 bases between. Germline-derived CDR1 and CDR2 are KGHSH and LQKENI. This chain's CDR3 is CASSPVGRRDTYEQYF. CDR3 sequence (DNA): TGTGCCAGCTCACCAGTAGGCCGTCGGGACACCTACGAGCAGTACTTC.

Worth noting for this clone: The conserved phenylalanine or tryptophan is not found at the CDR3 terminus, so this likely reflects a read error. No DNA is shown, since the ends of the CDR3 on it are uncertain; the CDR3 is the one TCRdb lists. V is TRBV29-1 and J is TRBJ1-1; the table assigns TRBD1, which was not confirmed against the DNA. Germline V gives CDR1 SQVTM, CDR2 ANQGSEA. The CDR3 comprises 13 residues, both ends counted. CDR3 amino acids: CSVEPKPGQGFFL.

This clone was counted at least ten times. CDR3 DNA: TGTGCCAGCAGCCAGTTTCTGGGGATAGGCACTGAAGCTTTCTTT. Translating gives CASSQFLGIGTEAFF. The chain joins TRBV16 to TRBJ1-1; D ambiguous. The CDR3 contains 15 residues. The V and J ends lost 3 bases and 4 bases respectively, with 15 bases between them. CDR1 is KGHSY, CDR2 FQNENV, per germline.

This chain links TRBV11-2 with TRBJ2-3; D is ambiguous. Per the germline V gene, CDR1 is SGHAT and CDR2 is FQNNGV. V was pared by 7 bases and J by 7 bases, with 21 bases between. The length of the CDR3 is 15 residues. The DNA for the CDR3 is TGTGCCAGCACCCCACGGGCCGGCCCCGCCAATACGCAGTATTTT. Translating it yields CASTPRAGPANTQYF.

V and J are TRBV18 and TRBJ1-1; 8 bases align to TRBD1. The germline V gene encodes CDR1 KGHSH and CDR2 LQKENI. V trimming: 3 bases; J trimming: 0 bases; junction bases outside the gene matches: 6. The length of the CDR3 is 16 residues. The CDR3 coding sequence is TGTGCCAGCTCACCCCAACGACAGGGGCTGAACACTGAAGCTTTCTTT. Protein sequence: CASSPQRQGLNTEAFF.

The chain combines TRBV30 with TRBJ1-1, with D uncertain. Germline V CDR1 and CDR2: GTSNPN, SVGIG (reference sequence). The germline V and J ends were trimmed by 1 base and 2 bases, with 8 bases remaining between them. This CDR3 contains 13 residues. The CDR3 loop is CAWSDWGNTEAFF. CDR3 DNA sequence: TGTGCCTGGAGTGATTGGGGTAACACTGAAGCTTTCTTT.